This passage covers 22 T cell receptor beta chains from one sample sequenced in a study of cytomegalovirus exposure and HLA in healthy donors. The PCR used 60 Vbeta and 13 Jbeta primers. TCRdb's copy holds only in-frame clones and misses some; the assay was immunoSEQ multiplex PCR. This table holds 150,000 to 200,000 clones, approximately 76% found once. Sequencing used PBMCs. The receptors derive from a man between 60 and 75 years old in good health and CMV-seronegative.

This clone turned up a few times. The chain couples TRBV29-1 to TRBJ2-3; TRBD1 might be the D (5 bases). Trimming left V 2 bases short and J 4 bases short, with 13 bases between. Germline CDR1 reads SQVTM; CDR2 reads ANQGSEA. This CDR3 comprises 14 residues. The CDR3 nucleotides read TGCAGCGTTGAACAGGGTAGTGGTGCAGATACGCAGTATTTT. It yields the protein CSVEQGSGADTQYF.

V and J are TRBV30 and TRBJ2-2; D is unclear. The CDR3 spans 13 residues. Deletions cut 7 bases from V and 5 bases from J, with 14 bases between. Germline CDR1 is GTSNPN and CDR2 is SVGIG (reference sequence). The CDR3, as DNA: TGTGCCTCCCCCAAGGCAGGAACCGGGGAGCTGTTTTTT. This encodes CASPKAGTGELFF.

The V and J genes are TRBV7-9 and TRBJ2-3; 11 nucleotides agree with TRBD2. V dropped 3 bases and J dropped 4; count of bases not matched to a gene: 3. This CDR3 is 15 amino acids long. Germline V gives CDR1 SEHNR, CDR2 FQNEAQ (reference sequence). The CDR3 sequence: CASSFSGGAPDTQYF. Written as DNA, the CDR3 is TGTGCCAGCAGCTTTAGCGGGGGGGCTCCAGATACGCAGTATTTT.

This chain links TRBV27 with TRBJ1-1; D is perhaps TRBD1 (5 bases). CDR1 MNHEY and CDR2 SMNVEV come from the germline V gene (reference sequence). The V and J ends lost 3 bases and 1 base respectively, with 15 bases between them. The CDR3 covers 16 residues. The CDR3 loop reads CASSFLGGATNTEAFF. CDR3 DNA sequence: TGTGCCAGCAGTTTTTTGGGGGGTGCAACGAACACTGAAGCTTTCTTT.

CDR3 coding DNA: TGTGCCAGTAGTGTGGGACTAGCGGTAAACATTCAGTACTTC. Translation gives CASSVGLAVNIQYF. The V call is TRBV19, the J call TRBJ2-4; TRBD2 agrees at 11 bases. From germline, CDR1 is LNHDA and CDR2 SQIVND (reference sequence). The CDR3 runs 14 residues. J was trimmed by 6 bases and V by 5 bases; bases with no gene match: 3.

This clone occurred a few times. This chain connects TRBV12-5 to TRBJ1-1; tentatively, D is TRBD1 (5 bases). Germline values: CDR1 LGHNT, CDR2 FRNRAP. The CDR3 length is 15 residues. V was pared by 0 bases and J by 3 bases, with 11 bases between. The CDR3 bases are TGTGCTAGTGGTTTGGTTGGGGAGGGGTACACTGAAGCTTTCTTT. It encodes CASGLVGEGYTEAFF.

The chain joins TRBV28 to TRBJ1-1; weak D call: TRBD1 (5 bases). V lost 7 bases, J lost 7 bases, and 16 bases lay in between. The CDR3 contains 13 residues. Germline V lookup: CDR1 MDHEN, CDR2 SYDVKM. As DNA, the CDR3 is TGTGCCAGCATCCTACCGGGGGGTTATGAAGCTTTCTTT. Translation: CASILPGGYEAFF. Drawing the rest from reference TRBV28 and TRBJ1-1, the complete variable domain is DVKVTQSSRYLVKRTGEKVFLECVQDMDHENMFWYRQDPGLGLRLIYFSYDVKMKEKGDIPEGYSVSREKKERFSLILESASTNQTSMYLCASILPGGYEAFFGQGTRLTVV.

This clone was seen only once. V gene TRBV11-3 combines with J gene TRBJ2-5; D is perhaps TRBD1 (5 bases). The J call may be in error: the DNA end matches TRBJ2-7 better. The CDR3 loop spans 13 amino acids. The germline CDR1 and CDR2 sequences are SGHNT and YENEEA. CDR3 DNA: TGTGCCAGCAGCTTACCAGGGTCCTACGAGCAGTACTTC. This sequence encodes CASSLPGSYEQYF.

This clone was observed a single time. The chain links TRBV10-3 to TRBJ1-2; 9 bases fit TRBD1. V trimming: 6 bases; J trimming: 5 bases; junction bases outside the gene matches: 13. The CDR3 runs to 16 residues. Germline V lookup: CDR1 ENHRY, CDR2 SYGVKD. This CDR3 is CAISESTGGASYGYTF. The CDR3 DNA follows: TGTGCCATCAGCGAAAGTACAGGGGGCGCGAGTTATGGCTACACCTTC.

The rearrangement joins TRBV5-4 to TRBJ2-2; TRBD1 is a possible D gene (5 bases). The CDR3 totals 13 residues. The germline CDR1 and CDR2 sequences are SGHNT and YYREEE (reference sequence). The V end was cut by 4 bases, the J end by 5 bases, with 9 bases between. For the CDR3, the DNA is TGTGCCAGCAGCACCCCAGGGACCGGGGAGCTGTTTTTT. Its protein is CASSTPGTGELFF.

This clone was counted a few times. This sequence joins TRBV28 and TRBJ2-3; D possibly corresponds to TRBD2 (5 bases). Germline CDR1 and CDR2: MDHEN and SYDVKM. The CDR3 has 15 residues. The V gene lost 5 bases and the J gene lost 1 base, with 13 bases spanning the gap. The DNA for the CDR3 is TGTGCCAGCAGTCATGGCGGGCCCGGCACAGATACGCAGTATTTT. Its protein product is CASSHGGPGTDTQYF.

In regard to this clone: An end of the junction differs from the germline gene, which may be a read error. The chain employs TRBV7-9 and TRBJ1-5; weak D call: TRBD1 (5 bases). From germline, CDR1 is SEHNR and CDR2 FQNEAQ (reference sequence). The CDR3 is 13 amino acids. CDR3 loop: CSSSYGRDQPQHF. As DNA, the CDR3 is TGTTCCAGCAGCTATGGCAGGGATCAGCCCCAGCATTTT.

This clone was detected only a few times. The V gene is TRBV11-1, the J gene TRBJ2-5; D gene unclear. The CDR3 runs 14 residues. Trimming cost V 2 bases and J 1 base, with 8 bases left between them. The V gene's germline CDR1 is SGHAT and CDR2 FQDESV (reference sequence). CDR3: CASSLSYSQETQYF. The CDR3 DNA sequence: TGTGCCAGCAGCTTATCTTACAGCCAAGAGACCCAGTACTTC. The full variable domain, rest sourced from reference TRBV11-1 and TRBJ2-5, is EAEVAQSPRYKITEKSQAVAFWCDPISGHATLYWYRQILGQGPELLVQFQDESVVDDSQLPKDRFSAERLKGVDSTLKIQPAELGDSAMYLCASSLSYSQETQYFGPGTRLLVL.

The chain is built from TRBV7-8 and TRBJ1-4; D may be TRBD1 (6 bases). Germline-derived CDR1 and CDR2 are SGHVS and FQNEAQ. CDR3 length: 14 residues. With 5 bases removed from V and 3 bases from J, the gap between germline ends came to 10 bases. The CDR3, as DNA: TGTGCCAGCAGCGCACAGGGAGCTAATGAAAAACTGTTTTTT. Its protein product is CASSAQGANEKLFF. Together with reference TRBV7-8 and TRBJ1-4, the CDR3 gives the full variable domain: GAGVSQSPRYKVAKRGQDVALRCDPISGHVSLFWYQQALGQGPEFLTYFQNEAQLDKSGLPSDRFFAERPEGSVSTLKIQRTQQEDSAVYLCASSAQGANEKLFFGSGTQLSVL.

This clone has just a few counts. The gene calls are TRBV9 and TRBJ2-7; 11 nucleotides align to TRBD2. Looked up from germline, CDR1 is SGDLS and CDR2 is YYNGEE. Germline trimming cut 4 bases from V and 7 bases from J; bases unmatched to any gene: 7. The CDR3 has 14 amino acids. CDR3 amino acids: CASSTGLAGREQYF. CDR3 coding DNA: TGTGCCAGCAGCACAGGACTAGCGGGCCGGGAGCAGTACTTC. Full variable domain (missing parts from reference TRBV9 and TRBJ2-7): DSGVTQTPKHLITATGQRVTLRCSPRSGDLSVYWYQQSLDQGLQFLIQYYNGEERAKGNILERFSAQQFPDLHSELNLSSLELGDSALYFCASSTGLAGREQYFGPGTRLTVT.

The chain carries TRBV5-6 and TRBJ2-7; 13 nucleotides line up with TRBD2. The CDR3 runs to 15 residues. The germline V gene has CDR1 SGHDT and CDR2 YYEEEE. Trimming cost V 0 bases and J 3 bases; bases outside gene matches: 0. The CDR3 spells CASSLGTSGGYEQYF. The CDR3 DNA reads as TGTGCCAGCAGCTTGGGGACTAGCGGGGGCTACGAGCAGTACTTC.

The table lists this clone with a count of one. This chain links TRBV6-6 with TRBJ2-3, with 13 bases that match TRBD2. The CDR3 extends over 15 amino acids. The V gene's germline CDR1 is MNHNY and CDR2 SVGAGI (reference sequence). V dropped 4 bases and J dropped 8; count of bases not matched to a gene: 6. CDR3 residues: CASSWGTSGILTQYF. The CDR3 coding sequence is TGTGCCAGCAGTTGGGGGACTAGCGGGATCCTTACGCAGTATTTT.

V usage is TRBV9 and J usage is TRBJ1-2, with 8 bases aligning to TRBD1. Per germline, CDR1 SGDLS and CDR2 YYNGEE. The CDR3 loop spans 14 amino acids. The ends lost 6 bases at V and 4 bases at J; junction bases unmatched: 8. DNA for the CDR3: TGTGCCAGCACAGCTGGACAGGGAGGCTATGGCTACACCTTC. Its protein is CASTAGQGGYGYTF.

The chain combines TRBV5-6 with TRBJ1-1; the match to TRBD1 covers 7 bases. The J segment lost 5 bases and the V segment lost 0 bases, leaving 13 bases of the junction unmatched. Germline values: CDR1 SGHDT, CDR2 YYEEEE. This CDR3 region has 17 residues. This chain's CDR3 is CASSLEGGRVRLTEAFF. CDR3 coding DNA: TGTGCCAGCAGCTTGGAAGGGGGCCGGGTAAGGCTGACTGAAGCTTTCTTT. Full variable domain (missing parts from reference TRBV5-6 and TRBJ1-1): DAGVTQSPTHLIKTRGQQVTLRCSPKSGHDTVSWYQQALGQGPQFIFQYYEEEERQRGNFPDRFSGHQFPNYSSELNVNALLLGDSALYLCASSLEGGRVRLTEAFFGQGTRLTVV.

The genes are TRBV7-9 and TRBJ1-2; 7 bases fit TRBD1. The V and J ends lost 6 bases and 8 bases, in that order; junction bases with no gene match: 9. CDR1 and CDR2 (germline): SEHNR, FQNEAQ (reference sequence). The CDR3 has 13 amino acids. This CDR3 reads CASRIEGASGYTF. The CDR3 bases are TGTGCCAGCAGGATTGAGGGGGCGTCGGGCTACACCTTC.

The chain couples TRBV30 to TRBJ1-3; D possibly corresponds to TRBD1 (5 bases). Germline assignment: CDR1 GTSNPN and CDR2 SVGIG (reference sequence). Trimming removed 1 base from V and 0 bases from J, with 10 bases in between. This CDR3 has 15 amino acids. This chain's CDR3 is CAWSEDTYSGNTIYF. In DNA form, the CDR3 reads TGTGCCTGGAGTGAGGACACCTACTCTGGAAACACCATATATTTT.

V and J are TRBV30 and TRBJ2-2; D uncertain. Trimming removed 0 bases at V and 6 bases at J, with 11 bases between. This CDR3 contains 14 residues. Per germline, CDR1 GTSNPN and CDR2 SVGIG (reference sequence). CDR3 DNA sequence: TGTGCCTGGAGTGTAACCAGGTCAGCCGGGGAGCTGTTTTTT. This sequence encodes CAWSVTRSAGELFF.